This T cell receptor beta chain was sequenced during a study of T cells in Graves' hyperthyroidism and ophthalmopathy. This clonotype was seen at least ten times. This CDR3 region has 16 residues. Between the trimmed V and J ends, which lost 0 bases and 1 base, there was a span of 12 bases. Germline V gives CDR1 LNHNV, CDR2 YYDKDF (reference sequence). Authors of the study amplified TCR beta CDR3 regions from RNA transcripts. Initially, a first-round RT-PCR of the TCR CDR3 employed the HTBI primer set. TCRdb re-analysed the multiplex PCR reads in MiXCR, keeping a single row per CDR3 protein. The top ten hold 7.5% to 9% of the sample, which has about 400,000 distinct CDR3 sequences, about 15% seen once.

The specimen was blood. The chain recombines TRBV15 with TRBJ2-5, with D uncertain. The sequence derives from a young woman with Graves' hyperthyroidism. Written as DNA, the CDR3 is TGTGCCACCAGCAGAGATAGATGGGGTGGCCAAGAGACCCAGTACTTC. Protein: CATSRDRWGGQETQYF.